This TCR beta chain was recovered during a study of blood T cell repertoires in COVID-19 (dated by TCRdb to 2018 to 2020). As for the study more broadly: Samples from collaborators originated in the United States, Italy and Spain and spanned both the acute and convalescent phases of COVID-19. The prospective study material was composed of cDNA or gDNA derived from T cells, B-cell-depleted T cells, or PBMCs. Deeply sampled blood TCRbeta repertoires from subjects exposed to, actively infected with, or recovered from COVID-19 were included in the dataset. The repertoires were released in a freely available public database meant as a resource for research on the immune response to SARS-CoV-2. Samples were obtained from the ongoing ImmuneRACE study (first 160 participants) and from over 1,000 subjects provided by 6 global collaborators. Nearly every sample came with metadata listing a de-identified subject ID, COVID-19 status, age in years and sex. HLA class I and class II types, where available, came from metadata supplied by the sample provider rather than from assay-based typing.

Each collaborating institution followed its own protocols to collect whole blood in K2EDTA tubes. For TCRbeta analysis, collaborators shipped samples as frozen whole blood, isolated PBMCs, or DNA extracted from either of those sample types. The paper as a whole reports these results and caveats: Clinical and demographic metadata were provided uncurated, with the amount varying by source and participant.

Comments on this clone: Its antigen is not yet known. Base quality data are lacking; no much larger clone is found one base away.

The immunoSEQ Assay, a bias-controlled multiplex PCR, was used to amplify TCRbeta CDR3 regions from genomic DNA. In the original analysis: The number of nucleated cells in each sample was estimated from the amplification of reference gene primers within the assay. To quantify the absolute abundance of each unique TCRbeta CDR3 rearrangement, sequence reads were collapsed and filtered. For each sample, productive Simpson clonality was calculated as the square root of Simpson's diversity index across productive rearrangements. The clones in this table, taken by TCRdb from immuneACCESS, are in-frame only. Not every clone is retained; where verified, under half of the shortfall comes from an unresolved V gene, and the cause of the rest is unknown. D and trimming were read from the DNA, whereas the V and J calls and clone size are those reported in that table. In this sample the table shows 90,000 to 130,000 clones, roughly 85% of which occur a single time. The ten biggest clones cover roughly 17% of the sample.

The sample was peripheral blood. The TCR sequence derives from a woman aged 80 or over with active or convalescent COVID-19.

The encoded CDR3 is CASSKGPGTGWPSNYGYTF. Here is the DNA: TGTGCCAGCAGCAAAGGCCCCGGGACAGGGTGGCCCTCCAACTATGGCTACACCTTC. Rearrangement joined TRBV21-1 to TRBJ1-2; the table's D gene call, TRBD1, was not cross checked with the DNA. TRBV21-1 is a pseudogene segment. Measured from the cysteine to the phenylalanine, the CDR3 is 19 residues long. Only the CDR3 DNA stays, 57 bases, in frame from base 1.